This passage covers 8 T cell receptor beta chains from one sample sequenced in a study of cytomegalovirus exposure and HLA in healthy donors. PCR involved 60 Vbeta and 13 Jbeta primers. Clones were read by immunoSEQ multiplex PCR, and TCRdb kept only the in-frame ones, dropping some. This repertoire includes roughly 100,000 clones. Sample: PBMCs. The receptor source for this set is a man aged 50-59 years in good health and CMV-seropositive.

The chain joins TRBV4-2 to TRBJ2-4; D is perhaps TRBD2 (6 bases). Trimming removed 1 base at V and 0 bases at J, with 10 bases between. The germline CDR1 and CDR2 sequences are LGHNA and YNFKEQ. The CDR3 sequence is 16 residues long. The CDR3 is CASSQVGGVAKNIQYF. DNA for the CDR3: TGTGCCAGCAGCCAAGTGGGGGGAGTAGCCAAAAACATTCAGTACTTC.

V is TRBV18 and J is TRBJ1-1; D is unresolved. This CDR3 has 15 residues. Germline CDR1 reads KGHSH; CDR2 reads LQKENI. Trimming took 1 base from V and 5 from J, leaving 14 bases between them. The CDR3 here is CASSPRSVAGTEAFF. The CDR3 nucleotides read TGTGCCAGCTCACCACGTTCGGTGGCGGGGACTGAAGCTTTCTTT.

The rearrangement joins TRBV7-6 to TRBJ2-5; weak D call: TRBD2 (5 bases). The CDR3 extends over 16 amino acids. V lost 1 base and J lost 5, with 17 bases in between. Looked up from germline, CDR1 is SGHVS and CDR2 is FNYEAQ. Written as DNA, the CDR3 is TGTGCCAGCAGCTTAGTAGGCCGAGGGTACGGTGAGACCCAGTACTTC. Its translation: CASSLVGRGYGETQYF.

V gene TRBV9 combines with J gene TRBJ2-7; 7 nucleotides align to TRBD2. This CDR3 region has 16 residues. CDR1 and CDR2 from the germline V gene are SGDLS and YYNGEE. V was pared by 4 bases and J by 5 bases, with 15 bases of the junction left unmatched. The CDR3 DNA follows: TGTGCCAGCAGCTCTCAAGGTTCTAGCGGTCCTGACGAGCAGTACTTC. It specifies CASSSQGSSGPDEQYF. The variable domain in full, completed from reference TRBV9 and TRBJ2-7, reads DSGVTQTPKHLITATGQRVTLRCSPRSGDLSVYWYQQSLDQGLQFLIQYYNGEERAKGNILERFSAQQFPDLHSELNLSSLELGDSALYFCASSSQGSSGPDEQYFGPGTRLTVT.

The rearrangement links TRBV6-6 to TRBJ1-2, with 12 bases aligning to TRBD1. Germline CDR1 and CDR2: MNHNY and SVGAGI (reference sequence). The J segment lost 7 bases and the V segment lost 7 bases, leaving 7 bases of the junction unmatched. The CDR3 consists of 14 residues. The CDR3 reads CASTMGQGARGYTF. Written as DNA, the CDR3 is TGTGCCAGCACGATGGGACAGGGGGCGCGTGGCTACACCTTC.

This sequence joins TRBV5-1 and TRBJ2-7, with 11 positions matching TRBD2. The V and J ends lost 4 bases and 1 base, in that order; junction bases with no gene match: 1. Germline loops: CDR1 SGHRS, CDR2 YFSETQ. The CDR3 length is 14 residues. In nucleotides, the CDR3 is TGCGCCAGCAGCCTAGCGGGAGGTTCCTACGAGCAGTACGTC. This encodes CASSLAGGSYEQYV.

The chain is built from TRBV19 and TRBJ1-2, with D perhaps matching TRBD1 (5 bases). This CDR3 has 15 residues. Per germline, CDR1 LNHDA and CDR2 SQIVND (reference sequence). The V and J ends lost 1 base and 4 bases respectively, with 13 bases between them. In nucleotides, the CDR3 is TGTGCCAGTAGTATAGGGGTGGGGCAGGTCTATGGCTACACCTTC. Its protein product is CASSIGVGQVYGYTF.

This chain links TRBV11-2 with TRBJ2-1, with 9 bases fitting TRBD2. Germline V gene data show CDR1 as SGHAT and CDR2 as FQNNGV. The CDR3 covers 18 residues. Unmatched junction bases numbered 23, after V lost 8 bases and J lost 9 bases. In DNA form, the CDR3 reads TGTGCCAGCCGAACGCGTCGAGCGGGAGGCCCATACGACGGTGAGCAGTTCTTC. Translating gives CASRTRRAGGPYDGEQFF.